A single TCR beta chain is shown here with its context. This clonotype was detected ten times or more. The specificity of this receptor is unknown. No qualities accompany the bases; no much larger clone lies one base away. From the cysteine through the phenylalanine, the CDR3 covers 15 amino acids. The read is trimmed to its CDR3 DNA, 45 bases read in frame from base 1. V lost 5 bases and J lost 4 bases, and the count of bases not matched to a germline gene is 6. For repertoire sequencing, the TCR beta CDR3 regions were amplified from RNA transcripts. The first round of RT-PCR was done with HTBI primers and the Qiagen OneStep RT-PCR kit, and was followed by a second round of multiplex PCR, then size selection and purification. Libraries were sequenced paired-end with 100 bp reads on an Illumina HiSeq2000. In the source study's methods: Reads were processed with SOAPnuke, discarding reads with adapters, uncalled bases, mean Phred below 15, or no exact constant-primer or identifier match. High-quality paired reads were merged with COPE v1.2.5. Each unique nucleotide sequence was treated as a clonotype, and MiTCR v1.1 was used to align the clonotypes to the IMGT TRB V, D and J references. Only V-J combinations with frequency above 0.0001 were analysed, covering approximately 99% of repertoires. A TCR clonal expansion and chaos score per V-J combination was defined as the ratio of F50 clonal expansion to chaos observed in the TCRdist matrix. Welch's t-statistics and random forest were used to reduce features to about a dozen V-J combinations, which were fed into a naive Bayes classifier. The similarity between thyroid and blood repertoires was quantified using the Morisita-Horn index. TCRdb redid the processing of the public reads, applying fastp at Q25 and MiXCR, and retained in-frame beta chains. Here each entry gathers all rows of one CDR3 protein and keeps the most common genes and DNA. These V and J calls rely on TCRdb rather than the paper's analysis. This sample has 150,000 or so distinct CDR3 sequences in its table, and less than 45% of those were observed once. About 6% of the sample comes from the top ten.

The sample originates from a study of Graves' ophthalmopathy and Graves' hyperthyroidism (dated by TCRdb to 2017 to 2018). Turning to the overall study: Peripheral blood was collected before any treatment was given, at the time of initial diagnosis. In a handful of hyperthyroidism patients, the T-cell repertoires found in thyroid tissue were compared with those found in blood. The study used TCR beta repertoire signatures to distinguish Graves' ophthalmopathy from Graves' hyperthyroidism and to predict progression to ophthalmopathy. In total, 135 blood samples were TCR-sequenced: 40 to 45 ophthalmopathy, 75 hyperthyroidism and about 17 hyperthyroidism-to-ophthalmopathy patients. Following sample collection, hyperthyroidism patients were given methimazole at a starting dose of 30 mg daily, and ophthalmopathy patients were given high-dose intravenous methylprednisolone. To explore V-J signatures that distinguish ophthalmopathy from hyperthyroidism, a discovery set of about a hundred patients was enrolled, made up of 43 with ophthalmopathy and around 57 with stable hyperthyroidism. The independent validation cohort included 18 to 20 hyperthyroidism patients plus 17 patients who later progressed from hyperthyroidism to ophthalmopathy. The 75 to 100 discovery patients were randomly split 7:3 into training and test sets.

Ophthalmopathy patients were characterized by moderately to severely active disease, a Clinical Activity Score of at least 3, a NOSPECS grade of at least 4, and a disease duration under 3 months. Patients were excluded if they had other autoimmune diseases, uncontrolled infections, pregnancy or lactation. Diagnosis relied on clinical symptoms, serum thyroxine, TRAb, thyroid ultrasound and orbital computed tomography. Ficoll-Paque density gradient centrifugation was used to isolate PBMCs from around 10 ml of fresh peripheral blood. Total RNA was extracted with Trizol reagent and quality-checked on an Agilent 2100 Bioanalyzer. The paper as a whole reports these results and caveats: In validation, the model predicted ophthalmopathy progression with less than 71% sensitivity and approximately 72% specificity; some twelve predicted patients were CT-confirmed with GO in a median of approximately 6.5 months. Sample size was not predetermined statistically, and investigators were not blinded to group allocation. The 13-signature model separated ophthalmopathy from stable hyperthyroidism with about 86% sensitivity and just under 84% specificity in cross-validation, and 80%/75% in the test set. Most expanded thyroid clonotypes with a frequency above 0.001 also appeared in blood, which suggests that blood repertoires may reflect the immune response in the thyroid.

The sequence came from a woman in her forties with Graves' ophthalmopathy. Donor details come from another sample of the same person, matched by shared clones. The V and J segments used are TRBV12-3 or TRBV12-4 and TRBJ1-2; TRBD1 fits 11 bases in the junction. Specimen: peripheral blood. In nucleotide form, the sequence is TGTGCCAGCAGTCGGGACAGGGGGGCGTCCTATGGCTACACCTTC. It codes for CASSRDRGASYGYTF.